This is a list of T cell receptor beta chains from one sample in a study of human T cells and chemical hapten exposure. One entry per CDR3 protein results from TCRdb running MiXCR on the RACE reads. The sample lists approximately 79,000 distinct CDR3 sequences, 8.5% occurring once. Sequences were derived from whole blood, sampled in connection with sensitization to the hapten diphenylcyclopropenone (DPC). The receptor source for this set is a man aged 35 to 55 with alopecia areata. Some clones in this sample may be carry-over from other donors' samples. CDR3s include the opening cysteine and the closing phenylalanine or tryptophan. A D gene is named only where the DNA matches it firmly. Size is stated for part of the rows, as once, few or many counts, or as a class when the clone is expanded.

TRBV6-1	-	-	TRBJ2-1	CASSAGQLYEQFF	TGTGCCAGCAGTGCTGGACAGCTATATGAGCAGTTCTTC
TRBV20-1	few	TRBD2	TRBJ2-3	CSAGTTSGRSTDTQYF	TGCAGTGCTGGTACTACTAGCGGGAGAAGCACAGATACGCAGTATTTT
TRBV2	many	TRBD1	TRBJ1-4	CASVGDRGLLNEKLFF	TGTGCCAGCGTCGGGGACAGGGGGTTACTAAATGAAAAACTGTTTTTT
TRBV9	many	-	TRBJ2-2	CASSLTGGTGELFF	TGTGCCAGCAGCTTAACAGGCGGTACCGGGGAGCTGTTTTTT
TRBV29-1	-	TRBD2	TRBJ2-1	CSVQAGASSYNEQFF	TGCAGCGTTCAAGCGGGGGCGAGCTCCTACAATGAGCAGTTCTTC
TRBV7-2	-	TRBD2	TRBJ2-3	CASSLSWTSDTDTQYF	TGTGCCAGCAGCTTAAGTTGGACTAGCGACACAGATACGCAGTATTTT
TRBV3-1	-	-	TRBJ1-3	CASSQDFQDSGNTIYF	TGTGCCAGCAGCCAAGACTTCCAGGACTCTGGAAACACCATATATTTT
TRBV12-3/TRBV12-4	many	-	TRBJ1-2	CASSLALRANYGYTF	TGTGCCAGCAGTTTAGCACTACGGGCTAACTATGGCTACACCTTC
TRBV4-3	few	TRBD1	TRBJ1-5	CASSQDSTGDNYSNQPQHF	TGCGCCAGCAGCCAAGACTCGACAGGGGACAATTATAGCAATCAGCCCCAGCATTTT
TRBV6-1	medium-sized	TRBD1	TRBJ1-5	CASSYTGANQPQHF	TGTGCCAGCAGTTACACAGGGGCAAATCAGCCCCAGCATTTT
TRBV5-1	many	-	TRBJ2-1	CASSLEIAVYNEQFF	TGCGCCAGCAGCTTGGAAATAGCGGTATACAATGAGCAGTTCTTC
TRBV7-9	many	-	TRBJ1-1	CASSLLAGNTEAFF	TGTGCCAGCAGCTTATTGGCAGGGAACACTGAAGCTTTCTTT
TRBV3-1	-	TRBD2	TRBJ2-4	CASSQGDSGRVVQYF	TGTGCCAGCAGCCAAGGAGATAGCGGGAGGGTGGTTCAGTACTTC
TRBV5-1	many	-	TRBJ2-3	CASSDVVRNTQYF	TGCGCCAGCAGCGATGTGGTCAGAAATACGCAGTATTTT
TRBV7-2	few	-	TRBJ2-3	CASSLGELDTQYF	TGTGCCAGCAGCTTAGGGGAGTTAGATACGCAGTATTTT
TRBV7-8	-	TRBD2	TRBJ2-6	CASSTSGMDGANVLTF	TGTGCCAGCAGCACTAGCGGGATGGATGGGGCCAACGTCCTGACTTTC
TRBV20-1	few	-	TRBJ2-1	CSARVPGGGYYNEQFF	TGCAGTGCTAGAGTCCCCGGAGGGGGCTACTACAATGAGCAGTTCTTC
TRBV5-1	-	TRBD1	TRBJ2-3	CASSTGTGVADTQYF	TGCGCCAGCAGCACCGGGACAGGGGTGGCAGATACGCAGTATTTT
TRBV21-1	few	-	TRBJ1-1	CASSWITNTEAFF	TGTGCCAGCAGCTGGATCACGAACACTGAAGCTTTCTTT
TRBV28	many	TRBD2	TRBJ2-7	CASSFIVGGRYEQYF	TGTGCCAGCAGTTTTATCGTGGGAGGGAGGTACGAGCAGTACTTC
TRBV7-9	many	-	TRBJ2-1	CASSFHNEQFF	TGTGCCAGCAGCTTCCACAATGAGCAGTTCTTC
TRBV5-1	few	TRBD2	TRBJ2-3	CASSLDGRLITDTQYF	TGCGCCAGCAGCTTGGACGGGAGGTTGATCACAGATACGCAGTATTTT
TRBV6-6	-	-	TRBJ1-5	CASRTDNQPQHF	TGTGCCAGCAGAACGGACAATCAGCCCCAGCATTTT
TRBV25-1	few	-	TRBJ1-1	CASSDLFGGLTEAFF	TGTGCCAGCAGTGACCTTTTCGGGGGGCTCACTGAAGCTTTCTTT
TRBV6-5	few	TRBD2	TRBJ2-1	CASRDSGGSYNEQFF	TGTGCCAGCAGAGATAGCGGGGGGTCCTACAATGAGCAGTTCTTC
TRBV7-9	-	TRBD2	TRBJ2-1	CASSLARGTTSGIVNEQFF	TGTGCCAGCAGCTTAGCGAGGGGGACGACTAGCGGGATTGTAAATGAGCAGTTCTTC
TRBV20-1	-	-	TRBJ2-1	CSARDRETRTYNEQFF	TGCAGTGCTAGAGATCGGGAGACCAGGACCTACAATGAGCAGTTCTTC
TRBV10-2	few	TRBD1	TRBJ2-7	CASSDREEQYF	TGCGCCAGCAGCGACAGGGAAGAGCAGTACTTC
TRBV2	-	TRBD1	TRBJ2-2	CASRTGGDTGELFF	TGTGCCAGCAGAACAGGGGGTGACACCGGGGAGCTGTTTTTT
TRBV5-1	many	TRBD2	TRBJ2-3	CASRELAFSTDTQYF	TGCGCCAGCAGGGAACTAGCGTTTAGCACAGATACGCAGTATTTT
TRBV12-3/TRBV12-4	few	-	TRBJ2-7	CASSFSNGGNEQYF	TGTGCCAGCAGTTTTTCTAATGGTGGGAACGAGCAGTACTTC
TRBV2	few	-	TRBJ2-3	CASSETSHTQYF	TGTGCCAGCAGTGAGACATCTCATACGCAGTATTTT
TRBV5-4	few	TRBD2	TRBJ2-3	CASRKTSGADTQYF	TGTGCCAGCAGGAAGACTAGCGGCGCAGATACGCAGTATTTT
TRBV6-5	many	TRBD2	TRBJ2-7	CASSQGTSGSTEQYF	TGTGCCAGCAGTCAAGGGACTAGCGGGAGTACGGAGCAGTACTTC
TRBV7-9	few	TRBD1	TRBJ1-1	CASSAVYRGVIAEAFF	TGTGCCAGCAGCGCCGTGTACAGGGGAGTAATCGCTGAAGCTTTCTTT
TRBV11-2	-	-	TRBJ2-7	CASSPGLSSYEQYF	TGTGCCAGCAGCCCGGGACTGAGCTCCTACGAGCAGTACTTC
TRBV10-3	-	-	TRBJ2-6	CAISGGLGANVLTF	TGTGCCATCAGTGGGGGACTTGGGGCCAACGTCCTGACTTTC
TRBV12-3/TRBV12-4	-	-	TRBJ2-3	CASSLSNTDTQYF	TGTGCCAGCAGCCTCTCCAACACAGATACGCAGTATTTT
TRBV19	-	TRBD1	TRBJ2-5	CASSVTDRAGETQYF	TGTGCCAGTAGTGTCACGGACAGGGCGGGGGAGACCCAGTACTTC
TRBV20-1	few	TRBD1	TRBJ1-5	CSAPDRGLVGPQHF	TGCAGTGCCCCGGACAGGGGGCTGGTAGGGCCCCAGCATTTT
TRBV29-1	many	TRBD2	TRBJ2-7	CSVQASSGGTYEQYF	TGCAGCGTTCAAGCTAGCAGCGGGGGAACCTACGAGCAGTACTTC
TRBV3-1	-	TRBD2	TRBJ2-4	CASSQQTIGTSEDKNIQYF	TGTGCCAGCAGCCAACAAACCATCGGGACTAGCGAGGACAAAAACATTCAGTACTTC
TRBV29-1	-	-	TRBJ2-5	CSVEARGGGETQYF	TGCAGCGTTGAAGCGAGGGGGGGTGGAGAGACCCAGTACTTC